Each of the 14 T cell receptor beta chains below was sequenced from the same sample in a study of shared clonotypes between healthy human individuals. Profiled with immunoSEQ multiplex PCR; TCRdb holds only in-frame clones, not every one. The sample includes about 600,000 clones, around 97% of them seen just once. The specimen sequenced was naive CD4+ T cells sorted from blood. Indicated subset: CD45RA+ positively selected. All receptors derive from a woman aged 25-40 years in good health.

This clone came up once. This chain links TRBV28 with TRBJ1-4, with 7 bases identical to TRBD1. Trimming at V came to 11 bases and at J to 9 bases, leaving 15 bases not matched to a gene. Germline V gene sequence: CDR1 MDHEN, CDR2 SYDVKM. This CDR3 has 14 residues. CDR3 DNA: TGTGCCCCCAAAAGGGGGGAGGGGGCTCAAAAACTGTTTTTT. Translated: CAPKRGEGAQKLFF.

This sequence joins TRBV27 and TRBJ2-3, with 7 bases lining up with TRBD2. The CDR3 has 14 residues. Germline V gives CDR1 MNHEY, CDR2 SMNVEV (reference sequence). V shed 5 bases and J 0 bases; nucleotides not matched to a gene: 2. CDR3 sequence (DNA): TGTGCCAGCAGTCTTAGCGGGAGCACAGATACGCAGTATTTT. It specifies CASSLSGSTDTQYF.

The rearrangement joins TRBV5-1 to TRBJ1-1; D is uncertain. This CDR3 contains 16 residues. CDR1 is SGHRS and CDR2 is YFSETQ in the germline V gene. V lost 0 bases and J lost 3, with 15 bases in between. This CDR3 is CASSLATALADTEAFF. CDR3 sequence (DNA): TGCGCCAGCAGCTTGGCCACGGCCCTTGCTGACACTGAAGCTTTCTTT.

The V call is TRBV7-9, the J call TRBJ2-4, with 7 bases matching TRBD1. The CDR3 is 13 residues long. Germline assignment: CDR1 SEHNR and CDR2 FQNEAQ (reference sequence). J lost 7 bases, V lost 3 bases, and 3 bases had no gene match. The CDR3 spells CASSFSQGNIQYF. The DNA of the CDR3 is TGTGCCAGCAGCTTCTCACAGGGGAACATTCAGTACTTC.

The chain couples TRBV19 to TRBJ2-3; D is undetermined. V was pared by 2 bases and J by 5 bases, with 14 bases between. The CDR3 sequence is 15 residues long. Germline V CDR1 and CDR2: LNHDA, SQIVND (reference sequence). As DNA, the CDR3 is TGTGCCAGTAGTATACAGAGCGACTGGGGAGATACGCAGTATTTT. Encoded protein: CASSIQSDWGDTQYF.

This sequence joins TRBV5-1 and TRBJ2-5, with a weak D call TRBD2 (6 bases). Germline CDR1 reads SGHRS; CDR2 reads YFSETQ. The CDR3 totals 13 residues. V was cut by 0 bases and J by 7 bases, with 10 bases left in between. The CDR3 bases are TGCGCCAGCAGCTTGGTGGGAGGCAGGACCCAGTACTTC. Protein: CASSLVGGRTQYF.

V usage is TRBV7-9 and J usage is TRBJ2-3, with TRBD2 identical over 9 bases. The CDR3 length is 14 residues. V was pared by 5 bases and J by 11 bases, with 11 bases of the junction left unmatched. Germline CDR1 reads SEHNR; CDR2 reads FQNEAQ (reference sequence). The CDR3 sequence is CASSGGLALQMQYF. The CDR3 coding sequence is TGTGCCAGCAGCGGGGGACTAGCCCTCCAAATGCAGTATTTT.

V and J are TRBV5-1 and TRBJ2-3; possibly TRBD1 for D (6 bases). CDR1 is SGHRS and CDR2 is YFSETQ in the germline V gene. This CDR3 comprises 15 residues. V dropped 7 bases and J dropped 9 bases, with 24 bases sitting between them. CDR3 in amino acids: CASGEQGLRSETQYF. As DNA, the CDR3 is TGCGCCAGCGGAGAACAGGGTCTAAGGTCCGAGACGCAGTATTTT.

V is TRBV28 and J is TRBJ1-5; D ambiguous. This CDR3 has 14 residues. CDR1 MDHEN and CDR2 SYDVKM come from the germline V gene. Between the trimmed V and J ends, which lost 8 bases and 0 bases, there was a span of 11 bases. Written as DNA, the CDR3 is TGTGCCAGCTCACTGGACGGTAGCAATCAGCCCCAGCATTTT. Translation: CASSLDGSNQPQHF.

This chain connects TRBV28 to TRBJ2-3; D may be TRBD1 or TRBD2 (5 bases each). The V end lost 5 bases, the J end lost 9 bases, and 18 bases lay between the germline ends. This CDR3 contains 14 residues. From germline, CDR1 is MDHEN and CDR2 SYDVKM. CDR3 region: CASSTGPGQRTQYF. The CDR3 DNA is TGTGCCAGCAGTACGGGACCAGGGCAACGGACGCAGTATTTT. Looking up the rest from reference TRBV28 and TRBJ2-3 gives the full variable domain: DVKVTQSSRYLVKRTGEKVFLECVQDMDHENMFWYRQDPGLGLRLIYFSYDVKMKEKGDIPEGYSVSREKKERFSLILESASTNQTSMYLCASSTGPGQRTQYFGPGTRLTVL.

J is TRBJ2-7 and V is TRBV5-4; 7 bases agree with TRBD1. Germline V lookup: CDR1 SGHNT, CDR2 YYREEE (reference sequence). CDR3 size: 17 residues. V shed 2 bases and J 3 bases; nucleotides not matched to a gene: 14. The CDR3 sequence is CASSFRSGTATFYEQYF. The CDR3 DNA follows: TGTGCCAGCAGCTTCCGCTCCGGGACAGCGACCTTCTACGAGCAGTACTTC.

The chain uses TRBV19 and TRBJ2-1; TRBD2 aligns across 7 bases. The V gene's germline CDR1 is LNHDA and CDR2 SQIVND (reference sequence). V was pared by 3 bases and J by 8 bases, with 10 bases of the junction left unmatched. This CDR3 comprises 15 residues. This CDR3 is CASSMVGGPGYEQFF. The CDR3 DNA follows: TGTGCCAGTAGTATGGTGGGAGGGCCAGGGTATGAGCAGTTCTTC.

The chain recombines TRBV25-1 with TRBJ2-3; D gene ambiguous. The CDR3 is 16 amino acids. The ends were cut back, 6 bases at V and 4 bases at J, with 20 bases in the middle. CDR1 is MGHDK, CDR2 SYGVNS, per germline. The CDR3 protein is CASSPFGEPYADTQYF. The DNA of the CDR3 is TGTGCCAGCAGCCCCTTTGGGGAACCCTATGCAGATACGCAGTATTTT.

In DNA form, the CDR3 reads TGTGCCAGCACGCTTACCACAGGGTTTAATGAAAAACTGTTTTTT. Translation: CASTLTTGFNEKLFF. V gene TRBV6-1 combines with J gene TRBJ1-4, with a possible D match to TRBD1 (6 bases). Germline loops: CDR1 MNHNS, CDR2 SASEGT. Trimming cost V 7 bases and J 4 bases, with 16 bases left between them. This CDR3 region has 15 residues.